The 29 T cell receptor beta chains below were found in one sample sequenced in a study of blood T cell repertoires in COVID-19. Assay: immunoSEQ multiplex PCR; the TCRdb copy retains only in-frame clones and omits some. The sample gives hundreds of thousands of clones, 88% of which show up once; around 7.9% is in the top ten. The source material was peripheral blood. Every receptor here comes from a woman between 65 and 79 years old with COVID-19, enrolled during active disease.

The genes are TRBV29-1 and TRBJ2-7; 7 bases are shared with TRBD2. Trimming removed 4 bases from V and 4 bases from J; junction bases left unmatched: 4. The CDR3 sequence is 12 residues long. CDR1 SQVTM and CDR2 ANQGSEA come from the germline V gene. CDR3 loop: CSVVGTKYEQYF. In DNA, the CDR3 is TGCAGCGTTGTTGGGACTAAATACGAGCAGTACTTC.

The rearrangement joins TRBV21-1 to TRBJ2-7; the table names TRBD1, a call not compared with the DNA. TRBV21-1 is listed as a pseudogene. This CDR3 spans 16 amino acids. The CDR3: CASSKDGAAPRYEQYF. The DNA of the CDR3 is TGTGCCAGCAGCAAAGATGGGGCAGCGCCCCGCTACGAGCAGTACTTC.

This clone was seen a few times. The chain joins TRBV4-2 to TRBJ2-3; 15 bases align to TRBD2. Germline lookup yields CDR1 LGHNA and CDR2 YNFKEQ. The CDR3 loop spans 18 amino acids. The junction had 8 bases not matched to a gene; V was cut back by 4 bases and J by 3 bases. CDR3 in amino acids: CASSPGLAGGGYTDTQYF. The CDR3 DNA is TGTGCCAGCAGCCCGGGACTAGCGGGAGGCGGGTATACAGATACGCAGTATTTT.

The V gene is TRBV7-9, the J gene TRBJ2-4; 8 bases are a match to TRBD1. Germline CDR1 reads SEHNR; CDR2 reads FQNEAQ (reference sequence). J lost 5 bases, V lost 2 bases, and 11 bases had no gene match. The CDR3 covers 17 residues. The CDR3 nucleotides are TGTGCCAGCAGCTTATATTCAGGGGGCGATTTGGAAAACATTCAGTACTTC. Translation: CASSLYSGGDLENIQYF.

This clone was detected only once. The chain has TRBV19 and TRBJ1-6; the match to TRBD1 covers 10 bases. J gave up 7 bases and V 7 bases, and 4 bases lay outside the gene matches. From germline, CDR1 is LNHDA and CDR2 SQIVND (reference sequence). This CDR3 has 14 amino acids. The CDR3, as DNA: TGTGCCAGTAAATGGGACAGGGGAAATTCACCCCTCCACTTT. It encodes CASKWDRGNSPLHF. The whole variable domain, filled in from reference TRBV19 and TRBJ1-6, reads DGGITQSPKYLFRKEGQNVTLSCEQNLNHDAMYWYRQDPGQGLRLIYYSQIVNDFQKGDIAEGYSVSREKKESFPLTVTSAQKNPTAFYLCASKWDRGNSPLHFGNGTRLTVT.

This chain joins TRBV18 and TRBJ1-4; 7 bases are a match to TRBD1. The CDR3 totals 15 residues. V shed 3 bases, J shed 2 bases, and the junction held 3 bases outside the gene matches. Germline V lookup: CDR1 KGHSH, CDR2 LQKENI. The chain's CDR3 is CASSPLQGTNEKLFF. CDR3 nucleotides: TGTGCCAGCTCACCCCTACAGGGGACTAATGAAAAACTGTTTTTT.

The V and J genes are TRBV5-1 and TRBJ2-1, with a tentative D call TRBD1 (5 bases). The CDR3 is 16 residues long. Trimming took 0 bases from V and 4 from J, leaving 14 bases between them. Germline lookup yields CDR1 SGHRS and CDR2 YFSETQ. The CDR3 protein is CASSLDWPGYYNEQFF. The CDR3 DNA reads TGCGCCAGCAGCTTGGATTGGCCAGGGTATTACAATGAGCAGTTCTTC.

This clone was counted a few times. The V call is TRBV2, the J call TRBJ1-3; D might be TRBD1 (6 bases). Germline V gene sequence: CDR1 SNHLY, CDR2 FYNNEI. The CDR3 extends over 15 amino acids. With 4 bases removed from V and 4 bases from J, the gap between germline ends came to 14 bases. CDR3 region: CASSVEGGKGNTIYF. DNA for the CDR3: TGTGCCAGCAGTGTTGAGGGGGGGAAAGGAAACACCATATATTTT.

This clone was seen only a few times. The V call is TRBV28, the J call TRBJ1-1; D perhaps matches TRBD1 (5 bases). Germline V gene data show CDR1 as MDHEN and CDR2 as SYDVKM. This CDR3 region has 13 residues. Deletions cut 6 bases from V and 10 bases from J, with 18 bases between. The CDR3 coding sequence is TGTGCCAGCAGCCCGCCCGGGGGTAGTAGAGCTTTCTTT. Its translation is CASSPPGGSRAFF.

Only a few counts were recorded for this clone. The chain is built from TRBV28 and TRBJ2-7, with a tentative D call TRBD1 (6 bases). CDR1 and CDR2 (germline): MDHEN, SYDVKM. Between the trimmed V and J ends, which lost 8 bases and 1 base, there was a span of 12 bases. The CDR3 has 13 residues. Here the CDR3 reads CASFQGFSYEQYF. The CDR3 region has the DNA TGTGCCAGCTTTCAGGGGTTTTCCTACGAGCAGTACTTC.

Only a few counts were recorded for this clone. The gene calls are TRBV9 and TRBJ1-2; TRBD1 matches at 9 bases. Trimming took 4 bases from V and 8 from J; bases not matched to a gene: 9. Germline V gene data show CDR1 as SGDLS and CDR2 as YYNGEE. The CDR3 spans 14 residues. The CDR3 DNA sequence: TGTGCCAGCAGCCCAAGGACAGGGGACGACGGCTACACCTTC. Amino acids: CASSPRTGDDGYTF.

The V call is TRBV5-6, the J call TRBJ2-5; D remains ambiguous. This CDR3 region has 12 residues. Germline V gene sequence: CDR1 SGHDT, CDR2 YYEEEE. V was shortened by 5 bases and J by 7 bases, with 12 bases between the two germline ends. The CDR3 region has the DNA TGTGCCAGCAGTTCCACTGGTTGGACCCAGTACTTC. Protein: CASSSTGWTQYF.

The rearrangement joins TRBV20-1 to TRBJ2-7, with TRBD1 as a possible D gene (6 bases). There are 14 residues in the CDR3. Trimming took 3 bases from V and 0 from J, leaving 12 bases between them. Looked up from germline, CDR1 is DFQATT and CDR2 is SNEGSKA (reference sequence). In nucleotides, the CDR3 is TGCAGTGCTAGTACGGACAGCTTCTCCTACGAGCAGTACTTC. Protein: CSASTDSFSYEQYF.

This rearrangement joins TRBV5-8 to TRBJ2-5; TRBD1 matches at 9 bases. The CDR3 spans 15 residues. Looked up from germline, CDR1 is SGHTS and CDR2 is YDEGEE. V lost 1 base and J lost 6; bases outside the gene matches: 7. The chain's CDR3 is CASSLLRQGEKTQYF. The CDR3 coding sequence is TGTGCCAGCAGCTTGTTAAGACAGGGGGAAAAGACCCAGTACTTC.

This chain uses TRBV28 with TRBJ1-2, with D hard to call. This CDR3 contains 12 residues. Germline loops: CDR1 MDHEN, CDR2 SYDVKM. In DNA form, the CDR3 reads TGTGCGTCAGGCAACCAAAACTATGGCTACACCTTC. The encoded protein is CASGNQNYGYTF.

CDR3 in DNA: TGCAGCGGAGGGCGTCAAGAGACCCAGTACTTC. Protein sequence: CSGGRQETQYF. The genes are TRBV29-1 and TRBJ2-5; D may be TRBD2 (5 bases). From germline, CDR1 is SQVTM and CDR2 ANQGSEA. The CDR3 extends over 11 amino acids. Trimming stripped 7 bases from V and 2 bases from J, with 8 bases between. The full variable domain, in which reference TRBV29-1 and TRBJ2-5 provide the parts outside the CDR3, is SAVISQKPSRDICQRGTSLTIQCQVDSQVTMMFWYRQQPGQSLTLIATANQGSEATYESGFVIDKFPISRPNLTFSTLTVSNMSPEDSSIYLCSGGRQETQYFGPGTRLLVL.

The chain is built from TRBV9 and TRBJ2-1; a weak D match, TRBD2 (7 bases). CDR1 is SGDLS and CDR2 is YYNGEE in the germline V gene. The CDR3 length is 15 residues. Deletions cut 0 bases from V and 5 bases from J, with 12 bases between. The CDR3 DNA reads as TGTGCCAGCAGCGTAGGCGGGGGACAACACAATGAGCAGTTCTTC. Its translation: CASSVGGGQHNEQFF.

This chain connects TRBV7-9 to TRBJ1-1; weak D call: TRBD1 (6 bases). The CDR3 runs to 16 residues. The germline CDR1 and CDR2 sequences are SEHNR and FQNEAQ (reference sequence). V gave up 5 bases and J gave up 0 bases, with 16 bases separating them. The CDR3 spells CASSPTLTGLNTEAFF. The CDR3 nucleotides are TGTGCCAGCAGCCCTACCCTCACAGGGTTGAACACTGAAGCTTTCTTT.

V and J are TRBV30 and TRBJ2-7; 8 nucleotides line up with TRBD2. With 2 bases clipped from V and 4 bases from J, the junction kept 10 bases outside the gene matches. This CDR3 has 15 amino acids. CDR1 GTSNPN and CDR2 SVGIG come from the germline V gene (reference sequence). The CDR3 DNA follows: TGTGCCTGGAGTACGACTAGGAGCGGGGGATACGAGCAGTACTTC. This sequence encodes CAWSTTRSGGYEQYF. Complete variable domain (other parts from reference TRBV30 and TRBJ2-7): SQTIHQWPATLVQPVGSPLSLECTVEGTSNPNLYWYRQAAGRGLQLLFYSVGIGQISSEVPQNLSASRPQDRQFILSSKKLLLSDSGFYLCAWSTTRSGGYEQYFGPGTRLTVT.

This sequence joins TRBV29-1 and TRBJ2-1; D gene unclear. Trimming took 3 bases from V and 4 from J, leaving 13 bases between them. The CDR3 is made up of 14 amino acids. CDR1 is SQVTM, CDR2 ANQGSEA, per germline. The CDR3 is CSVERLPWYNEQFF. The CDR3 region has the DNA TGCAGCGTTGAGAGGCTTCCATGGTACAATGAGCAGTTCTTC.

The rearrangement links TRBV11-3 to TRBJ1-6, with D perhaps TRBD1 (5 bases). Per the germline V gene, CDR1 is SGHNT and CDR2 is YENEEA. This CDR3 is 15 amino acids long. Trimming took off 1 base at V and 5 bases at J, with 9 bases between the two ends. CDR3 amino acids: CASSLGTTDNSPLHF. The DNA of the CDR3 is TGTGCCAGCAGCTTAGGGACGACAGATAATTCACCCCTCCACTTT.

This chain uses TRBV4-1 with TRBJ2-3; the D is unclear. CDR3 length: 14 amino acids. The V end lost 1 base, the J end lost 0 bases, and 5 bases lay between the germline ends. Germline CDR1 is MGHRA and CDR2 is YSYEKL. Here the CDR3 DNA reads TGCGCCAGCAGCCAAGGGCTGAGCACAGATACGCAGTATTTT. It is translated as CASSQGLSTDTQYF.

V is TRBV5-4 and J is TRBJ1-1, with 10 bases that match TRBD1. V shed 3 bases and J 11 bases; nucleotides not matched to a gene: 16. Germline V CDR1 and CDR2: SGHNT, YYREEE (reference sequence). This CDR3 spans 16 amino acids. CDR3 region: CASSSTLDRGRPGAFF. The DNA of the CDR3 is TGTGCCAGCAGCTCAACACTCGACAGGGGGCGGCCGGGCGCTTTCTTT.

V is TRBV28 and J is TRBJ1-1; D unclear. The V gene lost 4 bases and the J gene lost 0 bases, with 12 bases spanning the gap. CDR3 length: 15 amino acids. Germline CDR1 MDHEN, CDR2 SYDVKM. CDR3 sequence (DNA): TGTGCCAGCAGTTCCCCGGCAGAGGTGAACACTGAAGCTTTCTTT. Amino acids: CASSSPAEVNTEAFF.

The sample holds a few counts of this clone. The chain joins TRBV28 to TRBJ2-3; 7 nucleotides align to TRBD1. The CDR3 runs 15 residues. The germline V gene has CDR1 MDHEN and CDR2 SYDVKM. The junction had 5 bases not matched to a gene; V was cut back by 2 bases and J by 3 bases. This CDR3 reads CASSLGTGETDTQYF. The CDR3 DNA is TGTGCCAGCAGTTTAGGAACAGGGGAAACAGATACGCAGTATTTT.

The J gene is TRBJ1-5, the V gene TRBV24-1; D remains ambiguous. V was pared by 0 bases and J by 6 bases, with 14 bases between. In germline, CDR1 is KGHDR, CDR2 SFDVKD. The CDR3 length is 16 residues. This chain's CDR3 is CATSDLRGFNVQPQHF. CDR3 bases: TGTGCCACCAGTGATTTGAGAGGGTTTAATGTTCAGCCCCAGCATTTT.

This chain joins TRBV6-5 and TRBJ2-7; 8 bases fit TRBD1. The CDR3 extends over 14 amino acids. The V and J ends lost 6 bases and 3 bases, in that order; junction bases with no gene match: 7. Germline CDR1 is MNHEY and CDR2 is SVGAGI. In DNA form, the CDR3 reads TGTGCCAGCAGCAGGACAGGGACGGACTACGAGCAGTACTTC. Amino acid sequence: CASSRTGTDYEQYF.

CDR3 in DNA: TGTGCCAGCAGCTTGGGACAGAGGAGAACTAATGAAAAACTGTTTTTT. It encodes CASSLGQRRTNEKLFF. The chain recombines TRBV7-2 with TRBJ1-4; 7 positions agree with TRBD1. From germline, CDR1 is SGHTA and CDR2 FQGNSA. The CDR3 has 16 amino acids. The V segment lost 3 bases and the J segment 1 base; nucleotides outside the gene matches: 5.

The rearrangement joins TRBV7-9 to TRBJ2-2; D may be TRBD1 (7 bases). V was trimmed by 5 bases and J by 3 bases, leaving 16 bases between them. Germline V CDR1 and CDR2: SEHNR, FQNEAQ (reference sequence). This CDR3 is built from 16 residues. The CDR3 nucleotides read TGTGCCAGCAGCCCGCGCGACAGGGACTACACCGGGGAGCTGTTTTTT. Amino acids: CASSPRDRDYTGELFF. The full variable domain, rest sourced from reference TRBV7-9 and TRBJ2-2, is DTGVSQNPRHKITKRGQNVTFRCDPISEHNRLYWYRQTLGQGPEFLTYFQNEAQLEKSRLLSDRFSAERPKGSFSTLEIQRTEQGDSAMYLCASSPRDRDYTGELFFGEGSRLTVL.